This TCR beta chain was recorded in a study of long-term antiretroviral therapy in people with HIV. The CDR3 has 15 residues. Per the germline V gene, CDR1 is LNHDA and CDR2 is SQIVND (reference sequence). J gave up 6 bases and V 3 bases, and 7 bases lay outside the gene matches. The immunoSEQ assay was v3.0, run at survey level. Data came from immunoSEQ multiplex PCR; TCRdb stores just in-frame clones and leaves some out. Among about 25,000 clones listed, approximately 83% were seen once. The clonotype comes from a man aged 45-60 years with HIV. The V gene is TRBV19, the J gene TRBJ1-5; 8 bases match TRBD1. Sample: unsorted PBMCs, taken 1.2 years after starting antiretroviral therapy. For the CDR3, the DNA is TGTGCCAGTAGTATGTGGCAGGGGGCTGGTCAGCCCCAGCATTTT. Translated: CASSMWQGAGQPQHF.